This T cell receptor beta chain stems from a study of blood T cells in healthy people across ages (dated by TCRdb to about 2015). Describing the broader study: In model experiments, template switching captured roughly one uniquely barcoded TCR beta cDNA molecule for every two T cells. Donors were grouped into four age groups: young (average roughly 17 years), middle-aged (approximately 41), aged (roughly 62) and long-lived (just over 80). The study measured age-related changes in TCR beta repertoire diversity using deep sequencing normalized with unique cDNA molecular identifiers. Donors of different ages were randomly distributed across sequencing lanes to avoid experimental bias. Two additional independent replicas of 1 million unique cDNA reads from the same blood draw were analyzed for two donors (one aged 18 to 30 and one aged 80 or older).

CDR1 and CDR2 (DFQATT, SNEGSKA) derive from the germline V gene (reference sequence). A distance of 13 bases separates the germline ends of V and J, which lose 2 bases and 6 bases respectively. The CDR3 sequence holds 13 residues, the cysteine and phenylalanine included. Here the CDR3 DNA is all that survives: 39 bases in frame from base 1. Summary of the overall study and its limitations: There was a strong correlation between observed TCR beta diversity and the percentage of naive T cells measured by flow cytometry. Observed TCR beta diversity per million T cells fell roughly linearly with age, and a significant reduction was already apparent by age about 43. The CMV infection status of donors was not known, potentially confounding age-related changes in expanded clonotypes. Conclusive comparison of naive and antigen-experienced compartments was prevented by the profiling of bulk unsorted PBMCs. Compared with the aged group, more naive CD4+ T cells, fewer expanded clones and increased TCR diversity were shown by the long-lived group, suggesting age selection. Total diversity estimates from one million sequenced T cells were considered lower bounds and underestimates.

To prepare the library, 5' RACE was applied. The sample was run on an Illumina HiSeq 2500. A second PCR of about 6 to 11 cycles was performed with a sample-barcoded 5' primer and a J-beta primer mix. A unique molecular identifier was introduced onto each TCR beta cDNA molecule by a template-switch 5' adaptor carrying 12 random nucleotides. Each sample yielded at least 2.5 million CDR3-containing paired-end reads. First-strand cDNA was synthesized from all RNA with the Mint cDNA synthesis kit, primed by a TRBC-specific oligonucleotide. After uracil-DNA glycosylase treatment, a first 18-cycle PCR used universal primers M1SS and BC2_uni_R on all cDNA. On the authors' methods: For normalization, 1 million high-quality reads were randomly selected from each sample, with every read carrying a distinct molecular identifier. Reads sharing molecular identifiers were discarded rather than binned into consensus sequences. MiTCR, run with a Q25 quality threshold and the strictest error-elimination algorithm, handled CDR3 identification, clonotype clustering and error correction. A nonparametric unseen species model using Euler transformation provided a lower-bound estimate of total TCR beta diversity. TCRdb redid the processing of the public reads, applying fastp at Q25 and MiXCR, and retained in-frame beta chains. Rows merge per CDR3 protein into single entries with the most common DNA and genes. The V and J calls here are based on TCRdb, not the publication. Within this sample are roughly 1.7 million distinct CDR3 sequences, with about 31% of them counted one time only. The ten top clones hold approximately 11% of the sample.

This clonotype has more than one count but fewer than ten. The antigen it recognizes is unknown. Per-base qualities were not stored, and no clone one base away is much larger. The roughly 39 donors, aged about 6 to 100 years, were systemically healthy Caucasian individuals from Russia. Around 10 milliliters of peripheral blood were collected from each donor into EDTA-treated Vacutainer tubes. Ficoll-Paque density-gradient centrifugation was used to isolate PBMCs, with at least 6.5 million per sample. Trizol reagent was used to extract total RNA from PBMCs, with at least 6 micrograms per sample. Naive CD45RAhigh/CD27high T cell percentages were measured by flow cytometry on a PBMC aliquot from every donor.

The sequenced sample was blood. The rearranged chain carries TRBV20-1 and TRBJ2-5; too little of a D gene remains to name it. This receptor was identified in a woman aged 25 to 45 in good health. The DNA sequence reads TGCAGTGCTAGACTGGATTCACAAAAGACCCAGTACTTC. Translated, this is CSARLDSQKTQYF.